This T cell receptor (beta chain) was identified during a study of post-analysis software for immune sequencing data. About the study: The disease courses spanned relapsing-remitting, secondary progressive and progressive-relapsing forms of multiple sclerosis. Broader study findings: Patients showed TRBV5-6, TRBV5-1 and TRBV20-1 among five TRBV segments more frequent than in controls. Relative to controls, patients with multiple sclerosis showed significantly lower normalized Chao1 diversity.

CDR3 length equals 14 residues. In germline, CDR1 is LNHDA, CDR2 SQIVND (reference sequence). Prepared libraries of TCR beta cDNA carried unique molecular identifiers. cDNA molecules numbering about 480,000 came from about 1 to 10 million T cells. TCRdb analysed the PCR reads with MiXCR anew, one entry per CDR3 protein. The table has a few hundred thousand distinct CDR3 sequences, 30% to 45% seen once. As for this clonotype: The antigen remains unidentified. The junction departs from germline at one end; a sequencing error may be responsible.

The specimen was blood. This chain joins TRBV19 and TRBJ2-7; D is perhaps TRBD1 (7 bases). The clonotype was recovered from a girl between 5 and 17 years old with multiple sclerosis. The CDR3 DNA is TGTGCCAGTAGTTCCCGGGGGACAGACTACGGGCAGTACTTC. Translating it yields CASSSRGTDYGQYF.